Listed here are 3 T cell receptor beta chains from one sample, sequenced in a study of graft-versus-host responses after intestinal transplantation. The table came from immunoSEQ multiplex PCR; TCRdb's copy has only in-frame clones and leaves some out. The repertoire consists of some 31,000 clones, with 85% to 95% occurring once and the leading ten covering 0.6% to 0.75%. The material was PBMCs, obtained approximately 66 days after intestinal transplant. The origin of the receptors is a human patient who received an intestinal transplant, so some T cells may come from the graft donor.

The chain employs TRBV28 and TRBJ1-5; D remains ambiguous. CDR1 is MDHEN and CDR2 is SYDVKM in the germline V gene. The V and J ends lost 3 bases and 3 bases respectively, with 9 bases between them. CDR3 length: 14 amino acids. DNA for the CDR3: TGTGCCAGCAGTTTTCGAACCCACAATCAGCCCCAGCATTTT. It codes for CASSFRTHNQPQHF.

This clone was observed once. The chain links TRBV7-2 to TRBJ2-1, with 14 nucleotides matching TRBD2. This CDR3 is 18 amino acids long. Germline V gives CDR1 SGHTA, CDR2 FQGNSA. Germline trimming cut 5 bases from V and 8 bases from J; bases unmatched to any gene: 14. Here the CDR3 DNA reads TGTGCCAGCAGCCCTAGAGGGGGACTAGCGGGGGTGTATGATGAGCAGTTCTTC. Amino acids: CASSPRGGLAGVYDEQFF.

V is TRBV6-1 and J is TRBJ2-5; the D gene is possibly TRBD1 (6 bases). The DNA end is more similar to TRBJ2-7, so the J call may be wrong. The germline V gene encodes CDR1 MNHNS and CDR2 SASEGT. CDR3 length: 16 amino acids. CDR3 DNA: TGTGCCAGCAGTGGCATTCCAGGGGCTCCCAACTACGAGCAGTACTTC. It translates to CASSGIPGAPNYEQYF.